These 8 T cell receptor beta chains share one sample of origin, sequenced in a study of spatial heterogeneity in lung cancer. TCRdb independently ran MiXCR on the 5' RACE reads; one entry per CDR3 protein. The repertoire includes 110,000 or so distinct CDR3 sequences, 10% to 14% of them detected once, and about 24% sits in the top ten. The sample's time point: blood at routine non-recurrence follow-up after resection. Material: PBMCs, obtained at follow-up. Receptor source: a female donor with early-stage non-small cell lung cancer.

This chain joins TRBV15 and TRBJ2-1, with 11 bases aligning to TRBD2. V trimming: 3 bases; J trimming: 4 bases; junction bases outside the gene matches: 8. The germline V gene encodes CDR1 LNHNV and CDR2 YYDKDF (reference sequence). This CDR3 region has 17 residues. The CDR3 region is CATSSPGLADLYNEQFF. The CDR3 nucleotides read TGTGCCACCAGCAGCCCGGGACTAGCGGACCTTTACAATGAGCAGTTCTTC.

This sequence joins TRBV12-3 or TRBV12-4 and TRBJ2-5; D is perhaps TRBD1 (5 bases). Trimming took 6 bases from V and 4 from J, leaving 12 bases between them. The CDR3 covers 13 residues. CDR3 sequence (DNA): TGTGCCAGCAGCCTAGGGGCAATAGAGACCCAGTACTTC. This gives the protein CASSLGAIETQYF.

Ten or more counts support this clonotype. As DNA, the CDR3 is TGTGCCAGCAGCCATCGGCTTCTCTGGAGACGGACGAACACCGGGGAGCTGTTTTTT. Its protein is CASSHRLLWRRTNTGELFF. The chain carries TRBV3-1 and TRBJ2-2; unclear D gene. The CDR3 runs to 19 residues. Germline V gene data show CDR1 as LGHDT and CDR2 as YNNKEL (reference sequence). Trimming left V 3 bases short and J 0 bases short, with 20 bases between.

This clonotype was recorded a few times. V is TRBV7-9 and J is TRBJ1-4; D gene unclear. V dropped 1 base and J dropped 0 bases, with 6 bases sitting between them. Germline lookup yields CDR1 SEHNR and CDR2 FQNEAQ (reference sequence). The CDR3 runs to 15 residues. CDR3 amino acids: CASSLVAATNEKLFF. As DNA, the CDR3 is TGTGCCAGCAGCTTAGTGGCAGCAACTAATGAAAAACTGTTTTTT.

CDR3 in amino acids: CASSGIPEGTQYF. CDR3 nucleotide sequence: TGTGCCAGCAGCGGGATCCCCGAAGGGACCCAGTACTTC. The chain joins TRBV9 to TRBJ2-5, with D uncertain. CDR1 is SGDLS and CDR2 is YYNGEE in the germline V gene. The length of the CDR3 is 13 residues. Trimming pared 3 bases from V and 7 bases from J, leaving 13 bases between.

This clonotype was detected ten times or more. This rearrangement joins TRBV28 to TRBJ2-6; D is tentatively TRBD1 or TRBD2 (6 bases each). Trimming took 6 bases from V and 4 from J, leaving 22 bases between them. The CDR3 spans 18 residues. The germline V gene has CDR1 MDHEN and CDR2 SYDVKM. The CDR3 region has the DNA TGTGCCAGCAGGGGGGGCGGTCTTTCTCCCTCCGGGGCCAACGTCCTGACTTTC. This codes for CASRGGGLSPSGANVLTF.

The genes are TRBV11-2 and TRBJ2-2; 8 bases are shared with TRBD2. Looked up from germline, CDR1 is SGHAT and CDR2 is FQNNGV. The J segment lost 0 bases and the V segment lost 5 bases, leaving 14 bases of the junction unmatched. The CDR3 covers 19 residues. The chain's CDR3 is CASSLPSGRRSANTGELFF. For the CDR3, the DNA is TGTGCCAGCAGCCTTCCTAGCGGGCGCCGCAGCGCGAACACCGGGGAGCTGTTTTTT.

About this clonotype: Given a much more abundant clone one base away, this may be a read error. The rearrangement uses TRBV12-3 or TRBV12-4 and TRBJ1-5; D not resolved. This CDR3 comprises 14 residues. CDR3 in amino acids: CASSLGVGNQPQRF. DNA for the CDR3: TGTGCCAGCAGTTTAGGGGTTGGCAATCAGCCCCAGCGTTTT.